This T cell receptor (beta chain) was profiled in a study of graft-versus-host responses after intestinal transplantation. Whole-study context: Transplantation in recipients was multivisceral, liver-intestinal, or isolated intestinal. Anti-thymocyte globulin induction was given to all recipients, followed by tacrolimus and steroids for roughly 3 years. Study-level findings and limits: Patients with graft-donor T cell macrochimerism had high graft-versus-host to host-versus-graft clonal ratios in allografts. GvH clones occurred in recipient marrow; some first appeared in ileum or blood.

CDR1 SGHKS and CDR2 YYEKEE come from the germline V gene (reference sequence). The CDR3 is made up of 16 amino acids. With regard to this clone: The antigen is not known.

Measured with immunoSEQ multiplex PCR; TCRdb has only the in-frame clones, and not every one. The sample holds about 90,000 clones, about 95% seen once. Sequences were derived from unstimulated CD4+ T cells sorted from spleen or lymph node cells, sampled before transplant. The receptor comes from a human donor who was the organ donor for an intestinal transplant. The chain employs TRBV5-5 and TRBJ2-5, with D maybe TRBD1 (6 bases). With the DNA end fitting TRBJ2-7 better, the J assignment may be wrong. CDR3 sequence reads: CASSSTGGGSLYEQYF. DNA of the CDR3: TGTGCCAGCAGCTCGACAGGTGGCGGGTCTCTCTACGAGCAGTACTTC.